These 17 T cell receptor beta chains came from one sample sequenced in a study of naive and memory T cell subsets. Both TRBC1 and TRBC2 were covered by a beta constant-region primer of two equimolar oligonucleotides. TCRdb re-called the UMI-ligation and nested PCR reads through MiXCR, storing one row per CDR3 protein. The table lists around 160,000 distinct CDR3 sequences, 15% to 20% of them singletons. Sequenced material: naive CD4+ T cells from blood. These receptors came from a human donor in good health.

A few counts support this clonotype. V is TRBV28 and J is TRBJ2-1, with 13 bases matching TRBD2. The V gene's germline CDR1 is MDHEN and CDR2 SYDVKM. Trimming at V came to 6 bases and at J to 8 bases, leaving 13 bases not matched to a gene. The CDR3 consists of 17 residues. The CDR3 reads CASRAPGLAGTLDEQFF. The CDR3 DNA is TGTGCCAGCAGAGCCCCGGGACTAGCGGGGACTCTAGATGAGCAGTTCTTC.

The CDR3 is CASSSDSTLQTQYF. In nucleotides, the CDR3 is TGTGCCAGCAGCTCGGACTCAACGTTACAGACCCAGTACTTC. The gene calls are TRBV14 and TRBJ2-5, with TRBD2 as a possible D gene (5 bases). Germline V gene sequence: CDR1 SGHDN, CDR2 FVKESK. The CDR3 runs 14 residues. V shed 5 bases and J shed 6 bases, with 16 bases lying between them.

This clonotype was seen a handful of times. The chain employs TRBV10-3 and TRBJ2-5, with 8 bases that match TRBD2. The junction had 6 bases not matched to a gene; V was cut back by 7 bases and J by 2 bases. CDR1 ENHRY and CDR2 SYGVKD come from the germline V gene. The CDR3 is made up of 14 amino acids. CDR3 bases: TGTGCCATCAAGTCGACTAGCGTTCAAGAGACCCAGTACTTC. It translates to CAIKSTSVQETQYF.

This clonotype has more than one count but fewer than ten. CDR3 bases: TGTGCCAGCAGAAGACAGGATCGGGGCAATCAGCCCCAGCATTTT. It yields the protein CASRRQDRGNQPQHF. The chain carries TRBV12-3 or TRBV12-4 and TRBJ1-5; D possibly corresponds to TRBD1 (6 bases). The CDR3 consists of 15 residues. Trimming took off 6 bases at V and 2 bases at J, with 14 bases between the two ends.

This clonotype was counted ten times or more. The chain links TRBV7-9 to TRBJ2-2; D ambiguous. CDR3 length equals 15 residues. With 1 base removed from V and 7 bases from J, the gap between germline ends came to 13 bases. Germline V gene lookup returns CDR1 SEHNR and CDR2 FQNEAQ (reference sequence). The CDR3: CASSLGPGVIGELFF. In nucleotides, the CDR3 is TGTGCCAGCAGCTTAGGGCCAGGTGTGATCGGGGAGCTGTTTTTT.

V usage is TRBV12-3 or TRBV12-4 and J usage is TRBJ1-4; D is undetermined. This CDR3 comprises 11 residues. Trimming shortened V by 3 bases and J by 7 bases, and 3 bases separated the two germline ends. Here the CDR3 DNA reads TGTGCCAGCAGTTTTGCTGAAAAACTGTTTTTT. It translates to CASSFAEKLFF.

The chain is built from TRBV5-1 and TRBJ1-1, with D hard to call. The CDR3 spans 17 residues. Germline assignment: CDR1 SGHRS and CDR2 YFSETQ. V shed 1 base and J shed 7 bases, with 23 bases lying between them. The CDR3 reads CASSLSSMVGAKHEAFF. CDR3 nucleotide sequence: TGCGCCAGCAGCTTGTCTAGCATGGTCGGCGCAAAACATGAAGCTTTCTTT.

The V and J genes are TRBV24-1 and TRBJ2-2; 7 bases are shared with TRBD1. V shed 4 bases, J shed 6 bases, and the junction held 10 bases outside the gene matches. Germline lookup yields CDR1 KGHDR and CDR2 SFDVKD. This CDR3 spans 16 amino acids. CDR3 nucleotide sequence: TGTGCCACCAGTGACCCCCGACAGGGTGGAGCCGGGGAGCTGTTTTTT. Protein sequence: CATSDPRQGGAGELFF.

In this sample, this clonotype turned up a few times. The CDR3 loop reads CASREGSSWNSPLHF. The CDR3 coding sequence is TGCGCCAGCAGAGAAGGGAGTTCATGGAATTCACCCCTCCACTTT. This chain connects TRBV5-1 to TRBJ1-6; no clear D. Trimming pared 5 bases from V and 7 bases from J, leaving 16 bases between. Per germline, CDR1 SGHRS and CDR2 YFSETQ. This CDR3 comprises 15 residues.

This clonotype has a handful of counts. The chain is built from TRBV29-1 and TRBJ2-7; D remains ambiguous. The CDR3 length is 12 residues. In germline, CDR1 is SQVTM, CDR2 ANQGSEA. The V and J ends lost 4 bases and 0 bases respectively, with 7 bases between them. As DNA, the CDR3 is TGCAGCGTTGTAGCCGGCTCCTACGAGCAGTACTTC. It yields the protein CSVVAGSYEQYF.

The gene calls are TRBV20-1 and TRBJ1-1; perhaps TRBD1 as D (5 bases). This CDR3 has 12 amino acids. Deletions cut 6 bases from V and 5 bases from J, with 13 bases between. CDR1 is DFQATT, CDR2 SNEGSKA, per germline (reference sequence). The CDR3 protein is CSAKARGTEAFF. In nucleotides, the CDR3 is TGCAGTGCAAAGGCAAGGGGAACTGAAGCTTTCTTT.

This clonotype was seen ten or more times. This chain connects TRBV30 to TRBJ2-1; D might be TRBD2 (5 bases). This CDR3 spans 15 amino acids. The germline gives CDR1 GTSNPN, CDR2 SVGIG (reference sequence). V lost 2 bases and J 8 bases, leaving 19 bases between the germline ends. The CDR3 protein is CAWSTQWSGSHEQFF. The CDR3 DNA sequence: TGTGCCTGGAGTACCCAGTGGTCGGGATCCCATGAGCAGTTCTTC.

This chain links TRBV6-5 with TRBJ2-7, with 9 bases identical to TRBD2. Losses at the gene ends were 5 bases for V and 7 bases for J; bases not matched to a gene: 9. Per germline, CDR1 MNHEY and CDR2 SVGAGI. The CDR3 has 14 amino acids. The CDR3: CASSPGTSSVEQYF. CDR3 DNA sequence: TGTGCCAGCAGTCCCGGGACTAGCTCGGTTGAGCAGTACTTC.

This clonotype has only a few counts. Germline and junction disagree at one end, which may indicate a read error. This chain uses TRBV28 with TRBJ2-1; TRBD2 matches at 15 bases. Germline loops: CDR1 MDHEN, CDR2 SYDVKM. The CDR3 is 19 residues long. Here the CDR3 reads CASILGKGTSGRSYNEQFF. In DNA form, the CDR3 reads TGTGCCAGCATTTTAGGAAAAGGGACTAGCGGGAGGTCATACAATGAGCAGTTCTTC.

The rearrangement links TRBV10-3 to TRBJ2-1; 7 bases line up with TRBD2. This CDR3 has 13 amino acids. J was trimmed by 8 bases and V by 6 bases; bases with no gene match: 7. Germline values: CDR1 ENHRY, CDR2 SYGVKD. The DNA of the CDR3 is TGTGCCATCAGAACGGGAGGAGTTGATGAGCAGTTCTTC. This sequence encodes CAIRTGGVDEQFF.

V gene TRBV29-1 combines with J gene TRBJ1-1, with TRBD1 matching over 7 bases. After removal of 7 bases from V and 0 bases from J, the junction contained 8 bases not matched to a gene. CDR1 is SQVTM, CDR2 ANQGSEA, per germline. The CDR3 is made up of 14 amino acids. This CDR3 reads CSARGDSVNTEAFF. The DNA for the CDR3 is TGCAGCGCAAGAGGGGACAGCGTGAACACTGAAGCTTTCTTT. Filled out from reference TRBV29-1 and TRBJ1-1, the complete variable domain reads SAVISQKPSRDICQRGTSLTIQCQVDSQVTMMFWYRQQPGQSLTLIATANQGSEATYESGFVIDKFPISRPNLTFSTLTVSNMSPEDSSIYLCSARGDSVNTEAFFGQGTRLTVV.

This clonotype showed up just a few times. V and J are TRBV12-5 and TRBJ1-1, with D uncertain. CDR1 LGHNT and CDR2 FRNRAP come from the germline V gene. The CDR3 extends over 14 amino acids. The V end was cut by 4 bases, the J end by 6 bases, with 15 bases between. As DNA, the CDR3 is TGTGCTAGTGGTTCGGTCCCGGGTCTTCCTGAAGCTTTCTTT. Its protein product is CASGSVPGLPEAFF.